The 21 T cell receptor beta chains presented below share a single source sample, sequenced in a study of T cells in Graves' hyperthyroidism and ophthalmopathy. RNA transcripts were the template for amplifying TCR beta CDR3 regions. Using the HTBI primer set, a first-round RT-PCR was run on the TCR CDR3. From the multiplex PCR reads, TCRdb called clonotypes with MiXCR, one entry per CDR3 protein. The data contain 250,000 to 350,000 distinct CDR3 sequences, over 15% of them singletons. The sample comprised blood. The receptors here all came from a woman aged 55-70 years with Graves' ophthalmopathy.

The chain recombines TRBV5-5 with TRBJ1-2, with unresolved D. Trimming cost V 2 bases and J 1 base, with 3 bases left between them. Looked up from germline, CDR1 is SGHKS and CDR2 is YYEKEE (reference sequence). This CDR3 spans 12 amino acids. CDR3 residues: CASSFLNYGYTF. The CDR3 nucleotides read TGTGCCAGCAGCTTTCTTAACTATGGCTACACCTTC.

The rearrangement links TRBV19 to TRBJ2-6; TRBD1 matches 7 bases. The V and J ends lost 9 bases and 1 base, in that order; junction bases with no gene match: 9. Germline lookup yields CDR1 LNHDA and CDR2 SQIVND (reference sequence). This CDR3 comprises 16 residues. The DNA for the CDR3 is TGTGCCAGCTCTGACAGGGAATATTCTGGGGCCAACGTCCTGACTTTC. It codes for CASSDREYSGANVLTF.

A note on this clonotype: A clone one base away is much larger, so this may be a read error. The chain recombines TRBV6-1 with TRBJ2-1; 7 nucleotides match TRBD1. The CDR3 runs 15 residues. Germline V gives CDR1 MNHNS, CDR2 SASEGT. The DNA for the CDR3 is TGTACCAGCAGTGAAGCAGGGGGTGACTACAATGAGCAGTTCTTC. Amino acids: CTSSEAGGDYNEQFF.

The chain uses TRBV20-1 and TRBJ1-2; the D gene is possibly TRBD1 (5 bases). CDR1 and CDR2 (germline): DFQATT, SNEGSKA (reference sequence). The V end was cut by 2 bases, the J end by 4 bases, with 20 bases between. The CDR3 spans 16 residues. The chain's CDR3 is CSARPWDPRVLYGYTF. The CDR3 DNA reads TGCAGTGCTAGACCTTGGGACCCCAGAGTTCTCTATGGCTACACCTTC.

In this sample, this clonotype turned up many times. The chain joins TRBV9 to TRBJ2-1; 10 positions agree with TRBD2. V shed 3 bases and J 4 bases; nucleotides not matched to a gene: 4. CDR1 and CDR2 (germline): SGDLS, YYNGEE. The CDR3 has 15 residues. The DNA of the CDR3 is TGTGCCAGCAGCGACTCTAGCGGGAGTTACAATGAGCAGTTCTTC. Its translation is CASSDSSGSYNEQFF.

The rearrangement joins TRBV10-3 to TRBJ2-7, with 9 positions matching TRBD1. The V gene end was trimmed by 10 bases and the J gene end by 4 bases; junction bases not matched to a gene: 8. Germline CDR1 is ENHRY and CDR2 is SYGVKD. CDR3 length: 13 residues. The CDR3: CAKKQGAGYEQYF. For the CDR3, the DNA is TGTGCCAAAAAACAGGGGGCAGGATACGAGCAGTACTTC.

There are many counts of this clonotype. The CDR3 is CASSLTGTPGANVLTF. DNA of the CDR3: TGTGCCAGCAGTCTAACAGGAACCCCCGGGGCCAACGTCCTGACTTTC. The V gene is TRBV7-2, the J gene TRBJ2-6, with a weak D call TRBD1 (5 bases). The CDR3 spans 16 residues. V lost 6 bases to trimming and J lost 4 bases, with 16 bases between them. The germline V gene encodes CDR1 SGHTA and CDR2 FQGNSA.

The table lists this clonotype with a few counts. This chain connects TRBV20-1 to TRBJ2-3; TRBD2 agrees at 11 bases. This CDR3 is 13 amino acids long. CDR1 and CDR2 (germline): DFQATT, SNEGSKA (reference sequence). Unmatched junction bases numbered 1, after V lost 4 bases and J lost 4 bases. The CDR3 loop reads CSATSGGPDTQYF. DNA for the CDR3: TGCAGTGCTACTAGCGGGGGGCCAGATACGCAGTATTTT.

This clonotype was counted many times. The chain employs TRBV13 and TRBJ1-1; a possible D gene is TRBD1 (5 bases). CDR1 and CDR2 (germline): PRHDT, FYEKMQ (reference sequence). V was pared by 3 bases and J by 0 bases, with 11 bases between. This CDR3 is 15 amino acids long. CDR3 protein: CASSFVGVMNTEAFF. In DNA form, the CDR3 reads TGTGCCAGCAGCTTTGTAGGGGTGATGAACACTGAAGCTTTCTTT.

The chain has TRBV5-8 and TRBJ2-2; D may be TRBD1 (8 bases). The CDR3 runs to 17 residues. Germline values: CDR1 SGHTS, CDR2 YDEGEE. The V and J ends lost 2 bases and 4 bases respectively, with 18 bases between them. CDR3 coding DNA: TGTGCCAGCAGCTTCCTCGGACAGGGAGGGAGCACCGGGGAGCTGTTTTTT. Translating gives CASSFLGQGGSTGELFF.

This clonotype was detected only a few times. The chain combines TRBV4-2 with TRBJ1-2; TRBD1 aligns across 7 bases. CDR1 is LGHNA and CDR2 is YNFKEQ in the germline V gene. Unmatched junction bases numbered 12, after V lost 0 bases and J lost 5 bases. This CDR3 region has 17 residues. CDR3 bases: TGTGCCAGCAGCCAAGATTTGACACGGACAGGTCTTTATGGCTACACCTTC. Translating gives CASSQDLTRTGLYGYTF.

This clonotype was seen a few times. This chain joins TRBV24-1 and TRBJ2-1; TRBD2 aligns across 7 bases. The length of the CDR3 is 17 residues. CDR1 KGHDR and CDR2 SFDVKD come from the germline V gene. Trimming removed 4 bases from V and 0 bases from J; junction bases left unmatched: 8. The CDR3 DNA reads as TGTGCCACCAGTGACCCGATCGCGGGGGACTCCTACAATGAGCAGTTCTTC. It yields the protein CATSDPIAGDSYNEQFF.

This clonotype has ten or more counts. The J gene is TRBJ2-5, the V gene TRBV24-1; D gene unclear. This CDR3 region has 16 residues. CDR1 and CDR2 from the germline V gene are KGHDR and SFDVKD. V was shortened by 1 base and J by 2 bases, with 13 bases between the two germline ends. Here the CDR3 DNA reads TGTGCCACCAGTGATTTAAGGTGTGTGTGGCAAGAGACCCAGTACTTC. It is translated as CATSDLRCVWQETQYF.

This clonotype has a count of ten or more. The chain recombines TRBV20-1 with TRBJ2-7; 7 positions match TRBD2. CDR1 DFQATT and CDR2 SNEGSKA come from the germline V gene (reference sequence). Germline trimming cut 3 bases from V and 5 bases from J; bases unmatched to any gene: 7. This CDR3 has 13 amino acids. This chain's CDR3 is CSARGGTGDEQYF. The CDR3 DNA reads TGCAGTGCTAGGGGGGGGACGGGAGACGAGCAGTACTTC.

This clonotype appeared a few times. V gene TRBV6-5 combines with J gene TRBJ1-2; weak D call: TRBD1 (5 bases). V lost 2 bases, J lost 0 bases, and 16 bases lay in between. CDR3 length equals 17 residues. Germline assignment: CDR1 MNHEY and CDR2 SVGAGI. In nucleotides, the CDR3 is TGTGCCAGCAGTTACGTAGGGTTGGGGGATACTAACTATGGCTACACCTTC. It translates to CASSYVGLGDTNYGYTF.

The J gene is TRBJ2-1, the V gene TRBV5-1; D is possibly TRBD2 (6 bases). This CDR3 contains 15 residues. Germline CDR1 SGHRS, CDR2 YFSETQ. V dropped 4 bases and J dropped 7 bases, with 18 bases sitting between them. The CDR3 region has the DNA TGCGCCAGCAGCACGTCGGGACTCGGTTTAAATGAGCAGTTCTTC. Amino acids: CASSTSGLGLNEQFF.

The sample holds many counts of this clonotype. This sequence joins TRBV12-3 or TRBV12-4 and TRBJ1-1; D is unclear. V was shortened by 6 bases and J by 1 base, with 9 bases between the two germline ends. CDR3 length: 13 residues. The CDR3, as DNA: TGTGCCAGCAGGTCGAGGCAGAACACTGAAGCTTTCTTT. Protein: CASRSRQNTEAFF.

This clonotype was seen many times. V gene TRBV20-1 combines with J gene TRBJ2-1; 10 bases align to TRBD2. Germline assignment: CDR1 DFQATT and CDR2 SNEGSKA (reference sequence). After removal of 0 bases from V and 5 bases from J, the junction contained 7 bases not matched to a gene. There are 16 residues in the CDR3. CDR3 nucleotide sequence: TGCAGTGCTAGAGATTACCTCACTAGCGGGAACAATGAGCAGTTCTTC. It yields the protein CSARDYLTSGNNEQFF.

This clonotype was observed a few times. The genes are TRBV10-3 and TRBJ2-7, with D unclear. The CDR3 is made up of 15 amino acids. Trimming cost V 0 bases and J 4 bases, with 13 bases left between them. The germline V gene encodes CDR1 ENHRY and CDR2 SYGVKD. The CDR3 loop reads CAISESLVSAYEQYF. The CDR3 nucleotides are TGTGCCATCAGTGAGTCATTAGTCTCTGCGTACGAGCAGTACTTC.

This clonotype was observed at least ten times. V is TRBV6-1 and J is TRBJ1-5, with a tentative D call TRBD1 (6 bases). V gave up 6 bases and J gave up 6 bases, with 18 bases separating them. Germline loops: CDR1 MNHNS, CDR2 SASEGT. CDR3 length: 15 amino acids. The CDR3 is CASSLGGAVGQPQHF. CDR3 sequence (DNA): TGTGCCAGCAGCCTCGGGGGGGCTGTCGGTCAGCCCCAGCATTTT.

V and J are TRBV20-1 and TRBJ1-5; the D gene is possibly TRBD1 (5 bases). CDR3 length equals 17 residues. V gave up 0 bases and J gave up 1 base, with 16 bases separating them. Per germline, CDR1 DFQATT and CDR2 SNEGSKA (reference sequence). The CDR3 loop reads CSARDHARGGSNQPQHF. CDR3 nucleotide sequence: TGCAGTGCTAGAGATCATGCTAGGGGAGGAAGCAATCAGCCCCAGCATTTT.